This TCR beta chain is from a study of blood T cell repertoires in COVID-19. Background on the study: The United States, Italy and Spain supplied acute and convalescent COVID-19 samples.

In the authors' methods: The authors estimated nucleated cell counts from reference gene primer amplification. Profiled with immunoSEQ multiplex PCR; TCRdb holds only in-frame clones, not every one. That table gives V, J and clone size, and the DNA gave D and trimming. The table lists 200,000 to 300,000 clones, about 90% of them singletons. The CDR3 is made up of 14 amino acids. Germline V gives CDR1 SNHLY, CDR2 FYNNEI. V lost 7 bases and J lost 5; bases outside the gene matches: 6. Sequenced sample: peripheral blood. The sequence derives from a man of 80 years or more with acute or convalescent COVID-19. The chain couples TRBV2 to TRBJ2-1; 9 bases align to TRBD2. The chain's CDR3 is CASKLSGSHNEQFF. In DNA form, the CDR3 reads TGTGCCAGCAAACTTAGCGGGAGCCACAATGAGCAGTTCTTC.